This is a list of T cell receptor beta chains from one sample in a study of CDR3 diversity in severe acne. Each CDR3 protein gets one entry after TCRdb re-called the PCR reads with MiXCR. Counted here are about 85,000 distinct CDR3 sequences, around 50% occurring once; the ten biggest clones make up 10%. The sequenced sample was blood. These receptor sequences come from a male donor in good health, serving as a control. Each CDR3 is given with its conserved first and last residue. D genes are given only for firm matches. A row's size may be missing; if present it is once, few, many or a size class.

TRBV5-1	TRBD1	few	TRBJ1-4	CASSGGQGARSEKLFF	TGCGCCAGCAGCGGGGGACAGGGGGCGCGATCTGAAAAACTGTTTTTT
TRBV20-1	TRBD2	-	TRBJ2-7	CSGLAGALSYEQYF	TGCAGCGGACTAGCGGGAGCCCTCTCCTACGAGCAGTACTTC
TRBV5-8	TRBD1	-	TRBJ2-1	CASSRGTGFNEQFF	TGTGCCAGCAGCCGCGGGACAGGGTTTAATGAGCAGTTCTTC
TRBV24-1	TRBD1	-	TRBJ1-2	CAASDTRQGDGYTF	TGTGCCGCCAGTGATACCCGACAGGGTGATGGCTACACCTTC
TRBV4-1	-	many	TRBJ1-2	CASSQGLTLDSDGYTF	TGCGCCAGCAGCCAAGGGCTTACTCTTGATTCGGATGGCTACACCTTC
TRBV20-1	TRBD2	many	TRBJ2-5	CSATDSGRALQETQYF	TGCAGTGCTACCGACAGCGGGAGGGCCCTCCAAGAGACCCAGTACTTC
TRBV5-1	-	many	TRBJ1-1	CASSLAWRDGTEAFF	TGCGCCAGCAGCTTGGCCTGGCGCGATGGCACTGAAGCTTTCTTT
TRBV7-3	-	-	TRBJ1-6	CASSSWGDSPLHF	TGTGCCAGCAGCTCCTGGGGGGACTCACCCCTCCACTTT
TRBV6-5	-	-	TRBJ2-7	CASSYSPTRYDEQYF	TGTGCCAGCAGTTACTCGCCGACACGGTATGACGAACAGTACTTC
TRBV20-1	-	many	TRBJ1-1	CSAWTEEAFF	TGCAGTGCTTGGACGGAGGAAGCTTTCTTT
TRBV5-6	-	-	TRBJ1-3	CASSRGYLGNTIYF	TGCGCCAGCAGCCGGGGGTATCTCGGAAACACCATATATTTT
TRBV19	TRBD1	-	TRBJ1-1	CASSIHIEGAGKVVVAFF	TGTGCCAGTAGTATCCACATAGAGGGGGCTGGCAAGGTGGTTGTTGCTTTCTTT
TRBV7-9	-	-	TRBJ2-7	CASSPRLTLEQYF	TGTGCCAGCAGCCCCCGACTGACTCTCGAGCAGTACTTC
TRBV19	TRBD1	-	TRBJ2-7	CASSIPGTGEETYEQYF	TGTGCCAGTAGTATCCCCGGGACAGGGGAAGAAACCTACGAGCAGTACTTC
TRBV14	-	-	TRBJ1-2	CASSQGEGQGYTF	TGTGCCAGCAGCCAAGGTGAAGGGCAAGGCTACACCTTC
TRBV6-1	-	many	TRBJ1-2	CANQINYGYTF	TGTGCCAACCAAATCAACTATGGCTACACCTTC
TRBV9	TRBD1	-	TRBJ1-6	CASSRGQYNSPLHF	TGTGCCAGCAGCAGGGGACAGTATAATTCACCCCTCCACTTT
TRBV24-1	TRBD1	many	TRBJ1-2	CATSGGGGKTGSCDGYTF	TGTGCCACCAGTGGGGGGGGGGGGAAGACAGGGAGCTGCGATGGCTACACCTTC
TRBV25-1	-	many	TRBJ2-7	CASSDSGPKGYEQYF	TGTGCCAGCAGTGACTCAGGGCCAAAGGGCTACGAGCAGTACTTC
TRBV5-1	-	once	TRBJ1-4	CASSLGVNEKLFF	TGCGCCAGCAGCTTGGGAGTCAATGAAAAACTGTTTTTT
TRBV9	-	-	TRBJ2-7	CASSPGGDLRSYEQYF	TGTGCCAGTAGCCCAGGGGGGGACCTCAGGTCATACGAGCAGTACTTC
TRBV30	-	-	TRBJ1-1	CAWSLGNTEAFF	TGTGCCTGGAGTCTGGGGAACACTGAAGCTTTCTTT
TRBV30	-	many	TRBJ2-7	CAWSRSSLYEQYF	TGTGCCTGGAGTCGATCTTCTCTCTACGAGCAGTACTTC
TRBV20-1	-	-	TRBJ2-7	CSAGDFTLEQYF	TGCAGTGCAGGGGACTTTACCCTCGAGCAGTACTTC
TRBV2	-	-	TRBJ1-2	CASSTGIRNYGYTF	TGTGCCAGCAGTACTGGTATCAGAAACTATGGCTACACCTTC
TRBV7-9	-	-	TRBJ2-5	CASSFGQLQETQYF	TGTGCCAGCAGCTTCGGCCAGTTGCAAGAGACCCAGTACTTC
TRBV5-6	-	medium-sized	TRBJ2-5	CASSLSTGPHETQYF	TGTGCCAGCAGCTTGTCAACAGGGCCCCACGAGACCCAGTACTTC
TRBV25-1	-	many	TRBJ2-7	CASSQTVSYEQYF	TGTGCCAGCAGTCAAACAGTCTCCTACGAGCAGTACTTC
TRBV20-1	TRBD2	many	TRBJ2-5	CSASGGAGETQYF	TGCAGTGCTAGCGGGGGGGCCGGAGAGACCCAGTACTTC
TRBV20-1	-	-	TRBJ2-7	CSASEGGVDYEQYF	TGCAGTGCTAGTGAGGGCGGGGTGGACTACGAGCAGTACTTC
TRBV10-2	-	-	TRBJ2-7	CASAGLRYEQYF	TGCGCCAGCGCGGGACTCCGCTACGAGCAGTACTTC
TRBV25-1	TRBD1	-	TRBJ2-6	CASSESPGQGVCGANVLTF	TGTGCCAGCAGTGAATCCCCGGGACAGGGAGTGTGCGGGGCCAACGTCCTGACTTTC
TRBV7-6	-	medium-sized	TRBJ2-2	CASSPVSAPDTGELFF	TGTGCCAGCAGCCCAGTGTCTGCCCCCGACACCGGGGAGCTGTTTTTT
TRBV13	-	many	TRBJ1-1	CASSLEWVNRVAFF	TGTGCCAGCAGCTTAGAATGGGTAAACAGGGTTGCTTTCTTT
TRBV5-1	-	medium-sized	TRBJ2-1	CASSWIDGRNEQFF	TGCGCCAGCAGCTGGATCGACGGACGCAATGAGCAGTTCTTC
TRBV6-5	-	many	TRBJ2-7	CASSPPKSSYEQYF	TGTGCCAGCAGTCCGCCCAAGAGCTCCTACGAGCAGTACTTC
TRBV7-9	TRBD1	many	TRBJ1-2	CASSPTGGARNGYTF	TGTGCCAGCAGCCCGACAGGGGGCGCGAGGAATGGCTACACCTTC
TRBV7-9	-	-	TRBJ2-5	CASSQGWEQETQYF	TGTGCCAGCAGCCAAGGGTGGGAACAAGAGACCCAGTACTTC
TRBV6-1	-	many	TRBJ2-7	CASSEPGDMTYEQYF	TGTGCCAGCAGTGAACCGGGGGACATGACCTACGAGCAGTACTTC
TRBV7-8	TRBD1	many	TRBJ1-3	CASSAGQGIFGNTIYF	TGTGCCAGCAGCGCCGGACAGGGTATCTTCGGAAACACCATATATTTT
TRBV19	TRBD2	-	TRBJ2-2	CASSKTSGSGTGELFF	TGTGCCAGTAGTAAAACTAGCGGGAGTGGCACCGGGGAGCTGTTTTTT
TRBV6-5	-	-	TRBJ1-2	CASSRDGSGGYTF	TGTGCCAGCAGCCGGGACGGGTCCGGGGGCTACACCTTC
TRBV7-9	-	few	TRBJ2-7	CAGNWTASYEQYF	TGTGCTGGGAATTGGACTGCCTCCTACGAGCAGTACTTC
TRBV20-1	TRBD1	-	TRBJ2-1	CSARPPSSQTGTDYNEQFF	TGCAGTGCTAGACCCCCCAGCAGCCAAACCGGGACAGACTACAATGAGCAGTTCTTC
TRBV6-4	-	few	TRBJ2-7	CASSEGHSNQPQQYF	TGCGCCAGCAGTGAGGGACATAGCAATCAGCCCCAGCAGTACTTC
TRBV30	-	many	TRBJ1-6	CAWHRISSYNSPLHF	TGTGCCTGGCACAGAATTAGCTCCTATAATTCACCCCTCCACTTT
TRBV24-1	TRBD1	-	TRBJ2-7	CATSDRQGSPLYEQYF	TGTGCCACCAGTGATCGACAGGGCAGTCCCCTTTACGAGCAGTACTTC
TRBV29-1	TRBD1	-	TRBJ1-1	CSVGDSLNTEAFF	TGCAGCGTGGGGGACAGTCTGAACACTGAAGCTTTCTTT